Shown below are 5 T cell receptor beta chains from a single sample sequenced in a study of regulatory T cells in long-lasting Graves disease. The TCR beta library used iRepertoire HTBI primers with Arm-PCR amplification of CDR3. TCRdb re-analysed the multiplex PCR reads in MiXCR, keeping a single row per CDR3 protein. The data show about 560,000 distinct CDR3 sequences, about 16% seen once. Time point reported: newly diagnosed GD, antithyroid drugs for less than 3 months. From PBMCs, RNA was extracted and then used to make the TCR library. This same sample was also part of a study on T cells in Graves' hyperthyroidism and ophthalmopathy.

The sequences come from peripheral blood mononuclear cells (PBMCs), collected at new diagnosis, from a patient treated with antithyroid drugs. These receptors were obtained from a man between 18 and 29 years old with Graves disease.

This clonotype was detected ten times or more. The rearrangement joins TRBV5-1 to TRBJ1-2, with D possibly TRBD1 on 5 matching bases. The germline V gene encodes CDR1 SGHRS and CDR2 YFSETQ. V lost 3 bases and J lost 4, with 16 bases in between. The CDR3 contains 15 residues. CDR3 residues: CASSSQGTQAYGYTF. For the CDR3, the DNA is TGCGCCAGCAGCTCGCAAGGGACCCAGGCCTATGGCTACACCTTC.

This clonotype was counted many times. The rearrangement uses TRBV28 and TRBJ2-7, with 9 nucleotides matching TRBD1. CDR1 is MDHEN and CDR2 is SYDVKM in the germline V gene. This CDR3 comprises 15 residues. The J segment lost 5 bases and the V segment lost 5 bases, leaving 10 bases of the junction unmatched. This CDR3 reads CASSPPGQGRDEQYF. The CDR3, as DNA: TGTGCCAGCAGTCCGCCGGGACAGGGAAGGGACGAGCAGTACTTC.

Many counts were recorded for this clonotype. This rearrangement joins TRBV3-1 to TRBJ2-3; D may match TRBD1 or TRBD2 (5 bases each). The CDR3 loop spans 15 amino acids. With 3 bases removed from V and 8 bases from J, the gap between germline ends came to 18 bases. The germline CDR1 and CDR2 sequences are LGHDT and YNNKEL (reference sequence). CDR3 nucleotides: TGTGCCAGCAGCCAGAGAGGGACCTCAGCGGCTACGCAGTATTTT. Translated: CASSQRGTSAATQYF.

This clonotype appeared many times. CDR3 in amino acids: CASSFYPGSGRAPGELFF. DNA of the CDR3: TGTGCCAGCAGTTTCTACCCCGGGAGCGGGAGGGCCCCCGGGGAGCTGTTTTTT. The V call is TRBV12-3 or TRBV12-4, the J call TRBJ2-2, with 10 bases identical to TRBD2. This CDR3 is 18 amino acids long. Unmatched junction bases numbered 13, after V lost 3 bases and J lost 6 bases.

This clonotype has a handful of counts. The V and J genes are TRBV27 and TRBJ2-5, with 8 bases that match TRBD1. The CDR3 runs to 15 residues. J lost 5 bases, V lost 5 bases, and 10 bases had no gene match. Looked up from germline, CDR1 is MNHEY and CDR2 is SMNVEV (reference sequence). This CDR3 is CASSPGTGKRETQYF. The DNA for the CDR3 is TGTGCCAGCAGTCCGGGGACAGGCAAGCGGGAGACCCAGTACTTC.